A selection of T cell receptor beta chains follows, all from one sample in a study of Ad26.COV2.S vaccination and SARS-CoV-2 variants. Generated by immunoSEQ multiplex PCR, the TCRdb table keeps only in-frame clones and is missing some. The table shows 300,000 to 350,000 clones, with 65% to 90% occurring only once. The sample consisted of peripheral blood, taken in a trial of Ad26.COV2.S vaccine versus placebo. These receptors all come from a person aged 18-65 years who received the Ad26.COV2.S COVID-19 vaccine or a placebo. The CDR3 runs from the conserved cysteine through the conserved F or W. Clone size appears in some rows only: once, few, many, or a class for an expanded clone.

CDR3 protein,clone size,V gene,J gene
CASSFGGYEQYF,NA,TRBV12-3/TRBV12-4,TRBJ2-7
CASNSGRGDTEAFF,NA,TRBV2,TRBJ1-1
CASSLGLAGGYTGELFF,NA,TRBV7-2,TRBJ2-2
CASSLSGSREPQHF,NA,TRBV27,TRBJ1-5
CASIGNTEAFF,NA,TRBV19,TRBJ1-1
CATSDDGGWSTDTQYF,NA,TRBV24-1,TRBJ2-3
CASSQDLDANEKLFF,NA,TRBV4-3,TRBJ1-4
CASSPRDRGHNSPLHF,NA,TRBV4-3,TRBJ1-6
CASSQDRSPGSSYNEQFF,NA,TRBV4-3,TRBJ2-1
CATRQANTGELFF,once,TRBV24-1,TRBJ2-2
CASSRGDSRANYGYTF,NA,TRBV5-1,TRBJ1-2
CASSYPLTNLHNTEAFF,NA,TRBV6-2/TRBV6-3,TRBJ1-1
CASSKNFGNSYTF,once,TRBV4-1,TRBJ1-2
CASSSTGDQPQHF,NA,TRBV7-3,TRBJ1-5
CASSIGLQGRTTKLQHF,NA,TRBV19,TRBJ1-5
CASSFGSTNTEAFF,NA,TRBV7-2,TRBJ1-1
CASSPFPGGDAFF,NA,TRBV6-5,TRBJ1-1
CASTTDGYYNEQFF,NA,TRBV10-2,TRBJ2-1
CAWNLGQGFHEQYF,NA,TRBV30,TRBJ2-7
CASGTGAWEKLFF,NA,TRBV7-9,TRBJ1-4
CASSCQRFPPYNEQFF,NA,TRBV6-2/TRBV6-3,TRBJ2-1
CASSLLGGDEQFF,NA,TRBV5-1,TRBJ2-1